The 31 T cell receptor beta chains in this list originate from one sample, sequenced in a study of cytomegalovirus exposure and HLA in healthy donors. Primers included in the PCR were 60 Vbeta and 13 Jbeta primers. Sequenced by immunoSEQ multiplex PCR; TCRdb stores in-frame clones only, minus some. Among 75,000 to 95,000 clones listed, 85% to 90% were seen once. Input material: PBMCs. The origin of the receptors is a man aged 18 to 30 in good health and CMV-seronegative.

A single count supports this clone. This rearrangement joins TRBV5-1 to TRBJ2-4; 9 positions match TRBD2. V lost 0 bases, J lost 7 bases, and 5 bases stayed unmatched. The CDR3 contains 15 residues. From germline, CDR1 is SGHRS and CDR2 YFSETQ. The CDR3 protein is CASSLVAGGSNIQYF. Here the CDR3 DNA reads TGCGCCAGCAGCTTGGTGGCGGGGGGGAGCAACATTCAGTACTTC.

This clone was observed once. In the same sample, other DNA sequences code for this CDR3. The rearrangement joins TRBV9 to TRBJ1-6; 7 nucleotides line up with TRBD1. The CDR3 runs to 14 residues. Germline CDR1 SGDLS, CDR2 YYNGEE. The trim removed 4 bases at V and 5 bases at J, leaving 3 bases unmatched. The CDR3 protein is CASSRDRHNSPLHF. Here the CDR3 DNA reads TGTGCCAGCAGCCGGGACAGACATAATTCACCCCTCCACTTT.

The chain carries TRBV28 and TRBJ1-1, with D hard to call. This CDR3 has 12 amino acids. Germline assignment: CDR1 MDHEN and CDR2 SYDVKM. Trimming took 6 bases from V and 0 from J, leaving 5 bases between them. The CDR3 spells CASRSMNTEAFF. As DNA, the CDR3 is TGTGCCAGCAGGTCTATGAACACTGAAGCTTTCTTT.

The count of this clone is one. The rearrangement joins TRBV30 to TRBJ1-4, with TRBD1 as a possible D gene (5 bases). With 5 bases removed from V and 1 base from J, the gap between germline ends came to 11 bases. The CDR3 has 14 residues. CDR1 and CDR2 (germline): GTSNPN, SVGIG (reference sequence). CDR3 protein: CAWAHDRTNEKLFF. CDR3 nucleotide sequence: TGTGCCTGGGCCCACGACAGAACTAATGAAAAACTGTTTTTT.

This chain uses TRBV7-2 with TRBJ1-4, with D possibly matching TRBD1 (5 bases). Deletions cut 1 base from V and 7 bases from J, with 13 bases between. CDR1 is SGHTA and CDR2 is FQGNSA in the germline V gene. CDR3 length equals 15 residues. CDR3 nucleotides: TGTGCCAGCAGCTTAGTCTGGGGGGGAGGTGAAAAACTGTTTTTT. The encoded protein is CASSLVWGGGEKLFF.

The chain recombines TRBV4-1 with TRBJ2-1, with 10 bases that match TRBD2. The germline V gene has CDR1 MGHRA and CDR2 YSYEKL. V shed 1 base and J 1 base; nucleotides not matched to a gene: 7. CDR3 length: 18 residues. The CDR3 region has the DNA TGCGCCAGCAGCCAAGCTTCGGGACTAGCGCAATCCTACAATGAGCAGTTCTTC. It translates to CASSQASGLAQSYNEQFF.

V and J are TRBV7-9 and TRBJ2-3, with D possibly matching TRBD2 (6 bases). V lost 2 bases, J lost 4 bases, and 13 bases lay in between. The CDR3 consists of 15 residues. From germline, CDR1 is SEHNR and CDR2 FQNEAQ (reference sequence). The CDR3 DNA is TGTGCCAGCAGCTTAACGTATCCGGGGGCAGATACGCAGTATTTT. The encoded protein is CASSLTYPGADTQYF.

The DNA of the CDR3 is TGTGCCAGCAGCCCTGGGACAGCTCGCACCGGGGAGCTGTTTTTT. Amino acids: CASSPGTARTGELFF. The V gene is TRBV7-8, the J gene TRBJ2-2, with 7 bases fitting TRBD1. V trimming: 5 bases; J trimming: 4 bases; junction bases outside the gene matches: 7. This CDR3 has 15 amino acids. The germline V gene encodes CDR1 SGHVS and CDR2 FQNEAQ.

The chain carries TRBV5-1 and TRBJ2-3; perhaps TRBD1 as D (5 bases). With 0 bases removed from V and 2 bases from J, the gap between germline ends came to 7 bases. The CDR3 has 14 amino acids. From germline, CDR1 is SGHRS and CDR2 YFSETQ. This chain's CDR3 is CASSLGRVTDTQYF. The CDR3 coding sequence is TGCGCCAGCAGCTTGGGCAGGGTCACAGATACGCAGTATTTT.

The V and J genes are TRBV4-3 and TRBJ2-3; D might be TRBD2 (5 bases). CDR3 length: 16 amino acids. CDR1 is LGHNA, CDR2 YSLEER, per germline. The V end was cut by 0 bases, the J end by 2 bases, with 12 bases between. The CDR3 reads CASSQESVAITDTQYF. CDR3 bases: TGCGCCAGCAGCCAAGAGTCGGTAGCGATCACAGATACGCAGTATTTT.

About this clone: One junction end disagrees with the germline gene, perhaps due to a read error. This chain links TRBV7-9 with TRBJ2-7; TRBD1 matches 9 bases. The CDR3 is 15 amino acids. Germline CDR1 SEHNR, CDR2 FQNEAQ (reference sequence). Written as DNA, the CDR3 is TGTTCCAGCAGCCCCTACCGGGACAGGGCCTACGAGCAGTACTTC. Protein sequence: CSSSPYRDRAYEQYF.

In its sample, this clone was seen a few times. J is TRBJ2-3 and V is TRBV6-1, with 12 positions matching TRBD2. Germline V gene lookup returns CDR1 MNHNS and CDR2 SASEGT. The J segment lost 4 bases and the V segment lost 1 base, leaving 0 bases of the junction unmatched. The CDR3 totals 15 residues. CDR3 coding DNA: TGTGCCAGCAGTGAAGGACTAGCGGGAGCAGATACGCAGTATTTT. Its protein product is CASSEGLAGADTQYF.

CDR3 nucleotides: TGTGCCAGCAGCGCAGCGGGGTCTCTCCTGAAAGAGACCCAGTACTTC. Protein product: CASSAAGSLLKETQYF. The J gene is TRBJ2-5, the V gene TRBV7-8; 7 positions match TRBD2. CDR3 length equals 16 residues. Germline-derived CDR1 and CDR2 are SGHVS and FQNEAQ. V lost 5 bases and J lost 3; bases outside the gene matches: 12. Drawing the rest from reference TRBV7-8 and TRBJ2-5, the complete variable domain is GAGVSQSPRYKVAKRGQDVALRCDPISGHVSLFWYQQALGQGPEFLTYFQNEAQLDKSGLPSDRFFAERPEGSVSTLKIQRTQQEDSAVYLCASSAAGSLLKETQYFGPGTRLLVL.

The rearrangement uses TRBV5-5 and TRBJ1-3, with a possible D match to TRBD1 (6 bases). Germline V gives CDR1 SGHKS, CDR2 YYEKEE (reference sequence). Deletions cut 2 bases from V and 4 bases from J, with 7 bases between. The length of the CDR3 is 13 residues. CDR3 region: CASSFQGGNTIYF. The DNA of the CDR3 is TGTGCCAGCAGCTTCCAGGGGGGAAACACCATATATTTT. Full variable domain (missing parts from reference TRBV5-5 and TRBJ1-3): DAGVTQSPTHLIKTRGQQVTLRCSPISGHKSVSWYQQVLGQGPQFIFQYYEKEERGRGNFPDRFSARQFPNYSSELNVNALLLGDSALYLCASSFQGGNTIYFGEGSWLTVV.

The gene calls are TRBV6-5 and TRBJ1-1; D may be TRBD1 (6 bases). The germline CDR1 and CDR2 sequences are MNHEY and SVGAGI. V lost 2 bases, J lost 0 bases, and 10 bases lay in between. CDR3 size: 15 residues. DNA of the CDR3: TGTGCCAGCAGTTACGGGTCAGGGGTGAACACTGAAGCTTTCTTT. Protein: CASSYGSGVNTEAFF.

The CDR3 sequence is CASSPPMSGANTGELFF. CDR3 DNA sequence: TGTGCCAGCTCACCACCTATGTCAGGTGCGAACACCGGGGAGCTGTTTTTT. This chain links TRBV18 with TRBJ2-2; D unclear. Germline CDR1 reads KGHSH; CDR2 reads LQKENI. Trimming shortened V by 0 bases and J by 0 bases, and 11 bases separated the two germline ends. This CDR3 has 17 amino acids.

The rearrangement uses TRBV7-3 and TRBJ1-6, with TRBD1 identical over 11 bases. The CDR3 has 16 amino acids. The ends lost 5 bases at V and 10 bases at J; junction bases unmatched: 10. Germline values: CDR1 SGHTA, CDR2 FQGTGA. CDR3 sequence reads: CASSPGTGGPNSPLHF. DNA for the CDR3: TGTGCCAGCAGCCCCGGGACAGGGGGTCCGAACTCACCCCTCCACTTT.

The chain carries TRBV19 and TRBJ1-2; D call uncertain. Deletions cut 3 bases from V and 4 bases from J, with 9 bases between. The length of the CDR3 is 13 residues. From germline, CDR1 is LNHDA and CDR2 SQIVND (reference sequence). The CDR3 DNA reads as TGTGCCAGTAGTATCGGTGGTGCCTATGGCTACACCTTC. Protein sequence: CASSIGGAYGYTF.

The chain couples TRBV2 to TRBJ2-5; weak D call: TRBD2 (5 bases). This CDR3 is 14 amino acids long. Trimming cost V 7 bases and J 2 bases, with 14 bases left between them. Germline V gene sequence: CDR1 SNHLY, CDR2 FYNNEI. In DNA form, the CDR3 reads TGTGCCAGCAAAGTTAGCGCTCCACAAGAGACCCAGTACTTC. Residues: CASKVSAPQETQYF. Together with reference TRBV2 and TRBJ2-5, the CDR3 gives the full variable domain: EPEVTQTPSHQVTQMGQEVILRCVPISNHLYFYWYRQILGQKVEFLVSFYNNEISEKSEIFDDQFSVERPDGSNFTLKIRSTKLEDSAMYFCASKVSAPQETQYFGPGTRLLVL.

The CDR3 loop is CASSLVDRGGYEQYF. CDR3 bases: TGTGCCAGCAGCTTAGTCGACAGGGGAGGATACGAGCAGTACTTC. The chain uses TRBV7-2 and TRBJ2-7, with 8 bases lining up with TRBD1. The CDR3 extends over 15 amino acids. Germline V gives CDR1 SGHTA, CDR2 FQGNSA. After removal of 1 base from V and 4 bases from J, the junction contained 6 bases not matched to a gene.

Written as DNA, the CDR3 is TGTGCCAGCAGTTGGACAGTCCAAGAGACCCAGTACTTC. This sequence encodes CASSWTVQETQYF. This chain uses TRBV6-5 with TRBJ2-5, with a possible D match to TRBD1 (6 bases). Germline lookup yields CDR1 MNHEY and CDR2 SVGAGI. The CDR3 extends over 13 amino acids. V was shortened by 4 bases and J by 1 base, with 7 bases between the two germline ends.

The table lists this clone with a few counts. CDR3 sequence (DNA): TGTGCCAGCAGCTTAGCATCTATACCCTACGAGCAGTACTTC. This translates into CASSLASIPYEQYF. The V call is TRBV7-9, the J call TRBJ2-7, with D unresolved. Trimming took off 0 bases at V and 2 bases at J, with 8 bases between the two ends. From germline, CDR1 is SEHNR and CDR2 FQNEAQ (reference sequence). The CDR3 runs to 14 residues.

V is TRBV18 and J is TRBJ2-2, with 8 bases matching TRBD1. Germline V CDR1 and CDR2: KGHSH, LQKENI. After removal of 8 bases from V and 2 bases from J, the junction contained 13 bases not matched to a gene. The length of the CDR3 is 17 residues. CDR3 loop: CASAPIDRGGNTGELFF. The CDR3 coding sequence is TGTGCCAGCGCGCCCATTGACAGGGGTGGAAACACCGGGGAGCTGTTTTTT.

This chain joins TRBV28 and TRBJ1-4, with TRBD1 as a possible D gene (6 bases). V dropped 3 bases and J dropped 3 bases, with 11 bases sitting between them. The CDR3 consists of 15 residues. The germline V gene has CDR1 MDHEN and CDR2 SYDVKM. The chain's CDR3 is CASSFSGQANEKLFF. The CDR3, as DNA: TGTGCCAGCAGTTTTTCGGGACAAGCTAATGAAAAACTGTTTTTT.

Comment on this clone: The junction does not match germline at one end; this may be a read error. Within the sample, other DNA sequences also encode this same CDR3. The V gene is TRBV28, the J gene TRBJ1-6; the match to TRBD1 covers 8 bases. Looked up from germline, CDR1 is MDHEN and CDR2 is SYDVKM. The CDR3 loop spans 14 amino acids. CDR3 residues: CASSWTGLNSPLHF. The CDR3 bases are TGTGCCAGCAGTTGGACAGGGCTTAATTCGCCCCTCCACTTT.

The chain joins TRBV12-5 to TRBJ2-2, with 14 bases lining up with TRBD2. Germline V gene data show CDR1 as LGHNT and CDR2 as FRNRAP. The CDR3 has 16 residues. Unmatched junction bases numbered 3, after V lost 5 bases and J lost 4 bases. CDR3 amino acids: CASGTGLAGVTGELFF. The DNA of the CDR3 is TGTGCTAGTGGTACGGGACTAGCGGGAGTCACCGGGGAGCTGTTTTTT. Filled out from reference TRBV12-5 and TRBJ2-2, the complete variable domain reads DARVTQTPRHKVTEMGQEVTMRCQPILGHNTVFWYRQTMMQGLELLAYFRNRAPLDDSGMPKDRFSAEMPDATLATLKIQPSEPRDSAVYFCASGTGLAGVTGELFFGEGSRLTVL.

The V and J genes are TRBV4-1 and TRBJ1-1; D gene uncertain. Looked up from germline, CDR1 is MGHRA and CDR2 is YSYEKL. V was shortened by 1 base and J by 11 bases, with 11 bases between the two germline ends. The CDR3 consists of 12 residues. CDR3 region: CASSQGGCGAFF. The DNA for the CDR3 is TGCGCCAGCAGCCAAGGAGGGTGTGGGGCTTTCTTT.

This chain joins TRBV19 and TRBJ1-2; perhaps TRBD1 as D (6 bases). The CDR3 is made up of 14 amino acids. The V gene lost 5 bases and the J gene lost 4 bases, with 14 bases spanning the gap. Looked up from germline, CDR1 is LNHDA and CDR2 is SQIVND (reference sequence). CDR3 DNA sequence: TGTGCCAGTAGTGGGCAGGGGTATGCCTATGGCTACACCTTC. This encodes CASSGQGYAYGYTF. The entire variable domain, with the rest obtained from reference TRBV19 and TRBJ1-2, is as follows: DGGITQSPKYLFRKEGQNVTLSCEQNLNHDAMYWYRQDPGQGLRLIYYSQIVNDFQKGDIAEGYSVSREKKESFPLTVTSAQKNPTAFYLCASSGQGYAYGYTFGSGTRLTVV.

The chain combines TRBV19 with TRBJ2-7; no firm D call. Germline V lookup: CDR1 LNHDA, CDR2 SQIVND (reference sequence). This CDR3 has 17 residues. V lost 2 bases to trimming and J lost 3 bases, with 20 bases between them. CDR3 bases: TGTGCCAGTAGTATACGGTCACCCGGAGCCAAATACTACGAGCAGTACTTC. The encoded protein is CASSIRSPGAKYYEQYF.

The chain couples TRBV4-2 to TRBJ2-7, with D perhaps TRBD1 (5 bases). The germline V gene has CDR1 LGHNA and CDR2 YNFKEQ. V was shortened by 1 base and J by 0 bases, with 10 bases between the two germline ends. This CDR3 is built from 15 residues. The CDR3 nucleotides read TGTGCCAGCAGCCAAGTAGGGGTTAGCTCCTACGAGCAGTACTTC. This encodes CASSQVGVSSYEQYF.

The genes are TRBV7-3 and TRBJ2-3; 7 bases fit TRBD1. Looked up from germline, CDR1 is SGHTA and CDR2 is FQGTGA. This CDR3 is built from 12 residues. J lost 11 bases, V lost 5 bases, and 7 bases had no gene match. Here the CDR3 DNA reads TGTGCCAGCAGCCGGGGTGGACAGGAGCAGTATTTT. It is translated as CASSRGGQEQYF.